Sequencing of this T cell receptor (beta chain) was carried out in a study of cytotoxic CD8 clonotypes in ibrutinib-treated CLL. Background on the study: The patients, about a dozen relapsed/refractory and approximately 15 treatment-naive, included roughly 17 who were IGHV unmutated.

The repertoire was sequenced with immunoSEQ multiplex PCR; TCRdb's copy has only in-frame clones and lacks some. The table has 100,000 or so clones, approximately 56% seen once. This clone has only a few counts. The CDR3 consists of 15 residues. Germline lookup yields CDR1 SGHNT and CDR2 YENEEA. Trimming stripped 2 bases from V and 7 bases from J, with 18 bases between. The V call is TRBV11-3, the J call TRBJ2-7, with a weak D call TRBD1 (6 bases). The receptor was derived from a human donor with chronic lymphocytic leukemia. This sample comprised PBMCs, obtained after 24 months of ibrutinib treatment. CDR3 sequence: CASSLTGIVSWEQYF. CDR3 nucleotide sequence: TGTGCCAGCAGCTTAACAGGGATTGTCTCATGGGAGCAGTACTTC.